Described below is a single T cell receptor beta chain sequence and its context. These data come from a study of CD8+CD57+ T cells in acquired aplastic anemia. Across the whole study: Recorded DNA amounts for sorted CD4+ and CD8+ cells had an average of 3.2 ug.

Genomic DNA acted as the template from which TCR beta VDJ combination and CDR3 sequence profiling were carried out. Using its own MiXCR run on the reads, TCRdb lists one record per CDR3 protein. The table lists about 110,000 distinct CDR3 sequences, around 49% of them singletons. The CDR3 covers 15 residues. Unmatched junction bases numbered 9, after V lost 5 bases and J lost 9 bases. Germline CDR1 is LNHDA and CDR2 is SQIVND (reference sequence). Sequencing was carried out using sorted CD4+, CD8+, or CD8+CD57+ T cells (not recorded which) from PBMCs. The J gene is TRBJ2-1, the V gene TRBV19; 11 bases are a match to TRBD1. The sequence derives from a human donor in good health, serving as a control. The DNA for the CDR3 is TGTGCCAGTAGTGGACAGGGGGCAAACCCTCCTGAGCAGTTCTTC. Its protein product is CASSGQGANPPEQFF. Drawing the rest from reference TRBV19 and TRBJ2-1, the complete variable domain is DGGITQSPKYLFRKEGQNVTLSCEQNLNHDAMYWYRQDPGQGLRLIYYSQIVNDFQKGDIAEGYSVSREKKESFPLTVTSAQKNPTAFYLCASSGQGANPPEQFFGPGTRLTVL.